This TCR beta chain was identified during a study of T cells after yellow fever vaccination. Findings and limits, study-wide: Only a small proportion of the clonotypes turned up in both the CD4 and the CD8 compartments, likely arising from convergent recombination. Within FACS-sorted repertoires, abundant clonotypes contaminating from the bulk population could be present.

V gave up 3 bases and J gave up 10 bases, with 19 bases separating them. CDR3 length: 15 residues. CDR1 MGHRA and CDR2 YSYEKL come from the germline V gene. This clonotype was found many times. TCRdb fed the 5' RACE reads into MiXCR, producing one record per CDR3 protein. The sample holds around 60,000 distinct CDR3 sequences; around 6.2% are singletons and the top ten take 30% to 35%. The clonotype was recovered from a young man who received the YFV17D yellow fever vaccine. Sample: PBMCs, either bulk or a sorted T-cell subset (CD4+, CD8+, memory, or dextramer-sorted; not recorded which), taken on the day of the yellow fever booster vaccination. The J gene is TRBJ2-1, the V gene TRBV4-1; possibly TRBD2 for D (6 bases). DNA for the CDR3: TGCGCCAGCAGCCATGCGGGACTCAGCGTGTCAGAGCAGTTCTTC. Its protein is CASSHAGLSVSEQFF.